This paragraph reports one TCR beta chain. Which antigen it targets is not known. No quality values exist for individual bases; no much larger clone is one base distant. V is cut back by 5 bases and J by 8 bases, with 8 bases in the junction unmatched. The CDR3, cysteine through phenylalanine, is 15 amino acids long. Here the CDR3 DNA is all that survives: 45 bases in frame from base 1. From the germline V gene, CDR1 is KGHSH and CDR2 is LQKENI. This sample is part of a study of T cell responses to AZD1222 COVID-19 vaccine (dated by TCRdb to the early 2020s). For context, the study as a whole: TCR sequencing was performed for 230 to 250 trial participants, of whom 200 to 210 were given two doses of AZD1222 and around 25 were given two doses of MenACWY control vaccine. Trial participants were enrolled by age into subgroups of 18-55, 56-69 and 70-plus years, and about 150, 27 and 61 TCR-sequenced participants, respectively, were included in these subgroups. What the work shows at the level of the full study, not this receptor alone: The vaccine-associated CD4 TCRs covered the entire spike protein, and the dominant responses fell in regions 160-218 and 743-854. Participants were mostly white British, with more females than males. The authors suggested clonal diversity may have been underestimated. Conclusions about previously exposed vaccinees were limited because only six AZD1222 recipients were SARS-CoV-2 seropositive at baseline. After two AZD1222 doses, both the breadth and the depth of spike-specific TCRs were significantly higher than at day 0 and than in MenACWY recipients. Because no day 14 peak-response samples were available, the repertoires could be characterized only after the peak T cell response. Reportedly, almost half of the unique spike-specific TCRs recognized epitopes lying outside the regions that are mutated in the B.1.351 and B.1.1.7 variants. The 56-69-year group was small, and its depth increase did not reach significance, likely because of low power.

The CDR3 regions of human TCRbeta chains were analyzed by immunosequencing. Under the source paper's analysis protocol: TCRs in the repertoires were compared against a reference library of SARS-CoV-2-specific TCRs that had been generated with the MIRA antigen-specificity platform. Breadth was defined as the fraction of unique TCRs that were SARS-CoV-2-associated, and depth was defined as the fraction of total T cells that were SARS-CoV-2-associated. Using the MIRA data, each spike-specific TCR was assigned both to the spike region to which the TCR was reactive and to a CD4 or CD8 class. Log10-transformed breadth and depth values were compared by one-way ANOVA with Sidak's multiple comparisons tests. The immuneACCESS repertoire file appears here via TCRdb, limited to in-frame rearrangements. These files lack a portion of the clones; in checked studies, under half of the deficit traces to unresolved V genes, and the cause of the others is not known. Clonal size and the V and J genes are those of that table, whereas D and trimming came from the DNA. The sample data list roughly 150,000 clones, and less than 90% of these were observed just once. 6.9% of the sample lies in the top ten.

The sample's time point label, in plain terms: sample from adult after SARS-CoV-2 infection, after symptom onset. A couple of convalescent COVID-19 patients, sampled after symptom onset from adults with prior SARS-CoV-2 infection, were also TCR-sequenced for comparison. The chain was built from TRBV18 and TRBJ1-6, with 8 junctional bases fitting TRBD1. This specimen was peripheral blood, taken after recovery from COVID-19. This clonotype was obtained from an adult who had recovered from COVID-19. The CDR3 has the sequence CASSDQLTGDSPLHF. Read as DNA, the sequence is TGTGCCAGCTCAGATCAATTGACAGGGGATTCACCCCTCCACTTT.